This entry lists 32 T cell receptor beta chains sequenced from one sample in a study of T cell repertoires in cytomegalovirus infection. A single record per CDR3 protein comes from TCRdb applying MiXCR to the reads. The data hold around 570,000 distinct CDR3 sequences, with about 40% observed a single time. The antigens these receptors bind are not known. Sample: cultured PBMCs, taken from culture after CMV antigen stimulation. These receptors all come from a human donor in good health (CMV status not recorded). Some clones in this sample may be carry-over from other donors' samples.

This clonotype was counted only a few times. The rearrangement uses TRBV7-9 and TRBJ2-1; 7 positions match TRBD1. V shed 5 bases, J shed 10 bases, and the junction held 11 bases outside the gene matches. CDR1 is SEHNR and CDR2 is FQNEAQ in the germline V gene (reference sequence). CDR3 length: 14 residues. CDR3 protein: CASSQSNKDREQFF. CDR3 coding DNA: TGTGCCAGCAGCCAATCTAACAAGGACAGGGAGCAGTTCTTC.

The chain links TRBV7-9 to TRBJ1-2, with D perhaps TRBD1 (5 bases). The length of the CDR3 is 12 residues. Trimming cost V 8 bases and J 4 bases, with 11 bases left between them. Germline values: CDR1 SEHNR, CDR2 FQNEAQ (reference sequence). The CDR3 sequence: CASGREAYGYTF. The CDR3 DNA follows: TGTGCCAGCGGCAGGGAGGCCTATGGCTACACCTTC.

This clonotype appeared a few times. The chain carries TRBV7-2 and TRBJ2-1; D perhaps matches TRBD2 (6 bases). Germline V gene sequence: CDR1 SGHTA, CDR2 FQGNSA. Trimming shortened V by 1 base and J by 7 bases, and 11 bases separated the two germline ends. The CDR3 runs to 14 residues. As DNA, the CDR3 is TGTGCCAGCAGCTTAGTGGGAGGTGCGAATGAGCAGTTCTTC. Translating gives CASSLVGGANEQFF. Full variable domain (remainder filled in from reference TRBV7-2 and TRBJ2-1): GAGVSQSPSNKVTEKGKDVELRCDPISGHTALYWYRQSLGQGLEFLIYFQGNSAPDKSGLPSDRFSAERTGGSVSTLTIQRTQQEDSAVYLCASSLVGGANEQFFGPGTRLTVL.

This clonotype was seen only a few times. The chain has TRBV7-6 and TRBJ2-7; the D gene is possibly TRBD2 (5 bases). Trimming pared 1 base from V and 2 bases from J, leaving 18 bases between. CDR3 length: 17 residues. Germline CDR1 SGHVS, CDR2 FNYEAQ. This CDR3 reads CASSLGPARELTYEQYF. CDR3 nucleotide sequence: TGTGCCAGCAGCTTAGGTCCTGCCCGGGAACTAACCTACGAGCAGTACTTC.

This clonotype was counted a few times. The rearrangement links TRBV6-6 to TRBJ2-1; 10 positions agree with TRBD1. Trimming at V came to 3 bases and at J to 9 bases, leaving 5 bases not matched to a gene. Germline CDR1 and CDR2: MNHNY and SVGAGI (reference sequence). CDR3 size: 14 residues. The CDR3 DNA is TGTGCCAGCAGTTATCTGGGACAGGGGAGTGAGCAGTTCTTC. It translates to CASSYLGQGSEQFF.

This chain connects TRBV7-2 to TRBJ2-3; no clear D gene. Germline V gene data show CDR1 as SGHTA and CDR2 as FQGNSA. The V and J ends lost 4 bases and 3 bases respectively, with 11 bases between them. The CDR3 consists of 14 residues. CDR3: CASSSSGPTDTQYF. CDR3 bases: TGTGCCAGCAGCTCTTCTGGACCGACAGATACGCAGTATTTT. The full variable domain, in which reference TRBV7-2 and TRBJ2-3 provide the parts outside the CDR3, is GAGVSQSPSNKVTEKGKDVELRCDPISGHTALYWYRQSLGQGLEFLIYFQGNSAPDKSGLPSDRFSAERTGGSVSTLTIQRTQQEDSAVYLCASSSSGPTDTQYFGPGTRLTVL.

In this sample, this clonotype turned up a few times. The rearrangement uses TRBV10-2 and TRBJ2-3; D gene unclear. Germline assignment: CDR1 WSHSY and CDR2 SAAADI. The CDR3 runs 16 residues. Trimming stripped 1 base from V and 0 bases from J, with 11 bases between. The CDR3: CASSEWQRTSTDTQYF. The CDR3 DNA follows: TGCGCCAGCAGTGAGTGGCAGCGAACTAGCACAGATACGCAGTATTTT.

The chain links TRBV4-2 to TRBJ2-4; possible D gene TRBD2, 5 bases. The V end was cut by 1 base, the J end by 0 bases, with 10 bases between. Per the germline V gene, CDR1 is LGHNA and CDR2 is YNFKEQ. The CDR3 is 16 amino acids. CDR3 in amino acids: CASSQVGELAKNIQYF. The DNA of the CDR3 is TGTGCCAGCAGCCAAGTCGGGGAGTTAGCCAAAAACATTCAGTACTTC.

The V gene is TRBV7-2, the J gene TRBJ2-1, with D maybe TRBD2 (7 bases). The CDR3 has 13 amino acids. V shed 1 base and J shed 9 bases, with 10 bases lying between them. Germline V gene lookup returns CDR1 SGHTA and CDR2 FQGNSA. The CDR3 is CASSLGGGLEQFF. Here the CDR3 DNA reads TGTGCCAGCAGCTTAGGGGGGGGGCTTGAGCAGTTCTTC.

This chain uses TRBV5-6 with TRBJ1-3; D may be TRBD1 (6 bases). The CDR3 sequence is 17 residues long. Germline values: CDR1 SGHDT, CDR2 YYEEEE. Trimming removed 5 bases from V and 4 bases from J, with 22 bases in between. DNA for the CDR3: TGTGCCAGCAGTTCCGGATCGACAGGACCTCTCGGAAACACCATATATTTT. Translation: CASSSGSTGPLGNTIYF.

This sequence joins TRBV28 and TRBJ1-4, with TRBD1 identical over 10 bases. Germline V lookup: CDR1 MDHEN, CDR2 SYDVKM. J lost 3 bases, V lost 4 bases, and 8 bases had no gene match. CDR3 length: 17 residues. The CDR3, as DNA: TGTGCCAGCAGTTCCGGACAGGGGGTTACCGCTAATGAAAAACTGTTTTTT. It specifies CASSSGQGVTANEKLFF.

The V call is TRBV20-1, the J call TRBJ2-3; TRBD2 is a possible D gene (5 bases). Germline V gene lookup returns CDR1 DFQATT and CDR2 SNEGSKA (reference sequence). The CDR3 loop spans 12 amino acids. The V gene lost 0 bases and the J gene lost 5 bases, with 6 bases spanning the gap. As DNA, the CDR3 is TGCAGTGCTAGAGATCGGGGAGATACGCAGTATTTT. Translating gives CSARDRGDTQYF.

The CDR3 spells CASSFRSEAFF. The CDR3 DNA sequence: TGTGCCAGCAGTTTTAGGTCTGAAGCTTTCTTT. This chain joins TRBV7-6 and TRBJ1-1; D uncertain. The CDR3 contains 11 residues. Germline CDR1 is SGHVS and CDR2 is FNYEAQ. Trimming stripped 6 bases from V and 6 bases from J, with 8 bases between.

This clonotype was recorded at least ten times. CDR3 region: CASSLWGGTRPQETQYF. In DNA, the CDR3 is TGTGCCAGCAGTTTATGGGGGGGGACTAGACCACAAGAGACCCAGTACTTC. The gene calls are TRBV27 and TRBJ2-5; 8 bases fit TRBD2. V lost 1 base to trimming and J lost 2 bases; unmatched junction nucleotides: 9. The CDR3 is 17 amino acids. CDR1 and CDR2 from the germline V gene are MNHEY and SMNVEV (reference sequence).

This clonotype appeared a few times. This chain connects TRBV7-8 to TRBJ2-7, with D tentatively TRBD2 (7 bases). This CDR3 is 16 amino acids long. Trimming shortened V by 5 bases and J by 2 bases, and 19 bases separated the two germline ends. The germline gives CDR1 SGHVS, CDR2 FQNEAQ. CDR3 in DNA: TGTGCCAGCAGCGTAGGGGGGGGTCCTGGTACCTACGAGCAGTACTTC. It yields the protein CASSVGGGPGTYEQYF.

The CDR3 nucleotides are TGTGCCAGCAGCTTGGGCAGACTCCCCAGGGCGCAGTATTTT. This translates into CASSLGRLPRAQYF. V and J are TRBV5-4 and TRBJ2-3, with D possibly matching TRBD1 (5 bases). Germline V gene data show CDR1 as SGHNT and CDR2 as YYREEE (reference sequence). This CDR3 region has 14 residues. The V gene lost 0 bases and the J gene lost 10 bases, with 15 bases spanning the gap.

The chain combines TRBV15 with TRBJ2-1; D gene unclear. This CDR3 contains 15 residues. CDR1 and CDR2 (germline): LNHNV, YYDKDF (reference sequence). Trimming stripped 5 bases from V and 15 bases from J, with 26 bases between. The CDR3 DNA reads as TGTGCCACCAGCCCCCTCGCCGCCGGGCCCGTAAGTTTGTTCTTC. Amino acid sequence: CATSPLAAGPVSLFF.

Regarding this clonotype: At one end the junction does not follow the germline gene, possibly because of a read error. The rearrangement links TRBV7-6 to TRBJ2-7; D unresolved. Germline CDR1 is SGHVS and CDR2 is FNYEAQ. The CDR3 extends over 14 amino acids. The CDR3 is CASSLVRRGHAVEF. CDR3 sequence (DNA): TGTGCCAGCAGCTTAGTCCGAAGAGGTCATGCGGTAGAGTTC.

This clonotype showed up just a few times. J is TRBJ2-3 and V is TRBV7-2; possibly TRBD1 or TRBD2 for D (5 bases each). V was pared by 3 bases and J by 3 bases, with 10 bases between. This CDR3 region has 14 residues. CDR1 is SGHTA, CDR2 FQGNSA, per germline. The CDR3 nucleotides are TGTGCCAGCAGCTTGTTGGGGGAAACAGATACGCAGTATTTT. It encodes CASSLLGETDTQYF.

V and J are TRBV12-3 or TRBV12-4 and TRBJ1-5; D gene ambiguous. This CDR3 is built from 16 residues. V dropped 1 base and J dropped 1 base, with 11 bases sitting between them. This CDR3 is CASSLGPAGSNQPQHF. CDR3 nucleotide sequence: TGTGCCAGCAGTTTAGGGCCGGCTGGGAGCAATCAGCCCCAGCATTTT.

This clonotype was seen many times. This chain joins TRBV30 and TRBJ2-1; 12 bases align to TRBD2. Germline values: CDR1 GTSNPN, CDR2 SVGIG (reference sequence). This CDR3 comprises 13 residues. V lost 5 bases to trimming and J lost 11 bases; unmatched junction nucleotides: 7. The CDR3 reads CAWRLAGDRKQFF. The CDR3 coding sequence is TGTGCCTGGCGACTAGCGGGAGATCGGAAGCAGTTCTTC.

The chain links TRBV15 to TRBJ2-4; 7 nucleotides align to TRBD2. The CDR3 has 16 residues. Germline V CDR1 and CDR2: LNHNV, YYDKDF (reference sequence). V was clipped by 0 bases and J by 7 bases; unmatched bases: 9. CDR3 DNA: TGTGCCACCAGCAGAGATGGTGGTAGCGGGCTGAACATTCAGTACTTC. Translation: CATSRDGGSGLNIQYF.

This clonotype was counted many times. This chain links TRBV7-2 with TRBJ2-3; D is unclear. V lost 0 bases and J 5 bases, leaving 6 bases between the germline ends. Germline V gene sequence: CDR1 SGHTA, CDR2 FQGNSA. The CDR3 sequence is 13 residues long. The CDR3 region has the DNA TGTGCCAGCAGCTTAGCGATAGTAGATACGCAGTATTTT. This sequence encodes CASSLAIVDTQYF.

V gene TRBV7-2 combines with J gene TRBJ1-6; D is uncertain. CDR3 length equals 12 residues. Germline values: CDR1 SGHTA, CDR2 FQGNSA. Trimming removed 5 bases from V and 9 bases from J, with 8 bases in between. CDR3 nucleotides: TGTGCCAGCAGCGGGCCAAGTTCACCCCTCCACTTT. Translation: CASSGPSSPLHF.

The chain has TRBV20-1 and TRBJ2-3; unclear D gene. The germline V and J ends were trimmed by 6 bases and 5 bases, with 12 bases remaining between them. CDR1 is DFQATT and CDR2 is SNEGSKA in the germline V gene (reference sequence). The length of the CDR3 is 12 residues. DNA of the CDR3: TGCAGTGCCGATGGAGCCGAAGATACGCAGTATTTT. This encodes CSADGAEDTQYF.

This chain connects TRBV7-4 to TRBJ2-5; a possible D gene is TRBD2 (6 bases). The CDR3 runs to 15 residues. Between the trimmed V and J ends, which lost 5 bases and 1 base, there was a span of 14 bases. Germline CDR1 SGHVT, CDR2 SQSDAQ. CDR3 in amino acids: CASSPRSGFQETQYF. CDR3 coding DNA: TGTGCCAGCAGCCCAAGAAGCGGGTTCCAAGAGACCCAGTACTTC.

The rearrangement uses TRBV14 and TRBJ1-6, with TRBD1 as a possible D gene (5 bases). The germline CDR1 and CDR2 sequences are SGHDN and FVKESK. V lost 1 base to trimming and J lost 2 bases, with 12 bases between them. CDR3 length: 17 amino acids. The CDR3 nucleotides read TGTGCCAGCAGCCAAGGTTTGCAGGGCCCCTATAATTCACCCCTCCACTTT. Translated, it gives CASSQGLQGPYNSPLHF.

The chain uses TRBV7-9 and TRBJ2-5; maybe TRBD2 (6 bases). Germline V gene sequence: CDR1 SEHNR, CDR2 FQNEAQ (reference sequence). There are 16 residues in the CDR3. V lost 5 bases and J lost 4, with 20 bases in between. The CDR3 DNA sequence: TGTGCCAGCAGCCCGCTAGCAGGGAGGATTCCAGAGACCCAGTACTTC. This translates into CASSPLAGRIPETQYF.

The J gene is TRBJ2-3, the V gene TRBV7-6; possible D gene TRBD2, 7 bases. CDR1 and CDR2 (germline): SGHVS, FNYEAQ. V was cut by 2 bases and J by 2 bases, with 11 bases left in between. CDR3 length: 15 residues. The chain's CDR3 is CASSLRGAATDTQYF. CDR3 bases: TGTGCCAGCAGCTTACGGGGGGCAGCCACAGATACGCAGTATTTT. The whole variable domain, remainder taken from reference TRBV7-6 and TRBJ2-3, is GAGVSQSPRYKVTKRGQDVALRCDPISGHVSLYWYRQALGQGPEFLTYFNYEAQQDKSGLPNDRFSAERPEGSISTLTIQRTEQRDSAMYRCASSLRGAATDTQYFGPGTRLTVL.

The V gene is TRBV11-2, the J gene TRBJ1-6, with 8 bases aligning to TRBD1. CDR1 and CDR2 (germline): SGHAT, FQNNGV. Germline trimming cut 7 bases from V and 10 bases from J; bases unmatched to any gene: 18. This CDR3 contains 17 residues. The CDR3 DNA is TGTGCCAGCACCGGACGGACAGGGAATGACCGAAACTCACCCCTCCACTTT. Its protein product is CASTGRTGNDRNSPLHF.

V usage is TRBV20-1 and J usage is TRBJ2-4; tentatively, D is TRBD2 (5 bases). CDR3 length: 11 amino acids. Trimming took 6 bases from V and 2 from J, leaving 5 bases between them. The germline CDR1 and CDR2 sequences are DFQATT and SNEGSKA (reference sequence). CDR3 sequence: CSAGTKNIQYF. CDR3 DNA: TGCAGTGCCGGGACCAAAAACATTCAGTACTTC.

This clonotype was recorded at least ten times. The chain uses TRBV6-1 and TRBJ2-5; D is perhaps TRBD1 (6 bases). Germline CDR1 is MNHNS and CDR2 is SASEGT. V lost 7 bases, J lost 2 bases, and 14 bases lay in between. The CDR3 is made up of 14 amino acids. The CDR3 coding sequence is TGTGCCAGCATTCGAAGGGGGAGACAAGAGACCCAGTACTTC. Its protein is CASIRRGRQETQYF.